This entry concerns a single T cell receptor beta chain. This clonotype was counted a few times. It has no known antigen specificity. Base qualities are missing; no much larger clone stands one base away. These data originate in a study of blood T cells in healthy people across ages (dated by TCRdb to 2013 to 2016). With respect to the entire study: In model experiments, template switching captured about one uniquely barcoded TCR beta cDNA molecule for every two T cells. Using deep sequencing normalized with unique cDNA molecular identifiers, the study measured how TCR beta repertoire diversity changes with age. The donors were divided into four age groups: young (average 16 years), middle-aged (approximately 41), aged (about 62) and long-lived (roughly 82). Donors of different ages were randomly distributed across sequencing lanes to avoid experimental bias. The study analyzed two additional independent replicas of 1 million unique cDNA reads from the same blood draw for two donors, one aged 18 to 30 and one aged 80 or older. The investigation overall reported the following: Since profiling was done on bulk unsorted PBMCs, naive and antigen-experienced compartments could not be conclusively compared. Observed TCR beta diversity per million T cells fell roughly linearly with age, and a significant reduction was already apparent by age around 44. The CMV infection status of donors was not known, potentially confounding age-related changes in expanded clonotypes. Total diversity estimates from one million sequenced T cells were considered lower bounds and underestimates. The percentage of naive T cells measured by flow cytometry correlated strongly with observed TCR beta diversity. Compared with the aged group, more naive CD4+ T cells, fewer expanded clones and increased TCR diversity were shown by the long-lived group, suggesting age selection.

Looking up the germline V gene yields CDR1 MDHEN and CDR2 SYDVKM. V is pared back by 7 bases and J by 5 bases, with 11 bases lying between the germline termini. Reading from cysteine to phenylalanine, the CDR3 counts 12 amino acids. Only CDR3 DNA remains: 36 bases, in frame from the first base. The library was generated by 5' RACE. The listed sequencing device is Illumina HiSeq 2500. The second PCR ran for about 7 to 11 cycles and used a J-beta primer mix along with a sample-barcoded 5' primer. A template-switch 5' adaptor carrying 12 random nucleotides introduced a unique molecular identifier onto each TCR beta cDNA molecule. At least 3 million CDR3-containing paired-end reads were obtained from each sample. First-strand cDNA synthesis was performed from all RNA using the Mint cDNA synthesis kit, with priming by a TRBC-specific oligonucleotide. Following uracil-DNA glycosylase treatment, all cDNA underwent a first 18-cycle PCR with the universal primers M1SS and BC2_uni_R. As for the authors' bioinformatics: Normalization of each sample was performed by random selection of 1 million high-quality reads, each carrying a distinct molecular identifier. Instead of being binned into consensus sequences, reads with shared molecular identifiers were discarded. MiTCR, with a Q25 quality threshold and the strictest error-elimination algorithm, was used for CDR3 identification, clonotype clustering and error correction. Lower-bound total TCR beta diversity was estimated with a nonparametric unseen species model using Euler transformation. TCRdb trimmed public reads at Q25 via fastp, called clones via MiXCR and kept in-frame beta chains. Duplicate CDR3 protein sequences are folded into a single record with the most common DNA and genes. The V and J calls here are based on TCRdb, not the publication. This sample is represented by 1.5 million to 2 million distinct CDR3 sequences; roughly 30% of them were singletons. About 8% of the sample is in the top ten clones.

The 35 to 40 donors, aged about 6 to 100 years, were systemically healthy Caucasian individuals from Russia. About 10 milliliters of peripheral blood were collected from each donor into EDTA-treated Vacutainer tubes. PBMCs were isolated by Ficoll-Paque density-gradient centrifugation, with at least 6 million obtained per sample. Total RNA was extracted from PBMCs with Trizol reagent, with at least 6 micrograms obtained per sample. The percentages of naive CD45RAhigh/CD27high T cells were determined by flow cytometry on a PBMC aliquot from every donor. This receptor was obtained from a woman aged 30 to 39 in good health. The rearrangement joined TRBV28 to TRBJ2-5; TRBD2 might be the D gene, on 5 matching bases. The sequenced material came from blood. The CDR3 loop reads CASNRSGETQYF. The DNA reads TGTGCCAGCAATAGGTCGGGGGAGACCCAGTACTTC.